These 29 T cell receptor beta chains were all obtained from the same sample, sequenced in a study of siplizumab effects on memory and regulatory T cells (dated by TCRdb to the late 2010s). Libraries were constructed by the immunoSEQ multiplex PCR assay. What TCRdb holds here is the immuneACCESS table cut down to in-frame rearrangements. Part of the clones is not present; checked against another copy, under half of the missing clones reflect an unresolved V gene, and the others are unexplained. This sample gives 100,000 or so clones in total; 92% of them show up just once. The ten largest clones take up approximately 0.71% of the sample. The specimen sequenced was Tregs sorted from blood. The receptors were sampled from a human donor in good health.

V usage is TRBV11-3 and J usage is TRBJ2-1, with a tentative D call TRBD2 (6 bases). CDR1 SGHNT and CDR2 YENEEA come from the germline V gene. V was shortened by 6 bases and J by 0 bases, with 12 bases between the two germline ends. The CDR3 is made up of 15 amino acids. The CDR3 reads CASSGGKTSYNEQFF. In DNA form, the CDR3 reads TGTGCCAGCAGTGGCGGGAAAACCTCCTACAATGAGCAGTTCTTC.

This chain connects TRBV19 to TRBJ1-3, with a possible D match to TRBD1 (5 bases). V lost 5 bases and J lost 4, with 12 bases in between. CDR3 length: 14 residues. Looked up from germline, CDR1 is LNHDA and CDR2 is SQIVND (reference sequence). This CDR3 reads CASSWGVKGNTIYF. The CDR3 DNA sequence: TGTGCCAGTAGTTGGGGGGTCAAGGGAAACACCATATATTTT.

The J gene is TRBJ1-1, the V gene TRBV18; D gene unclear. Germline values: CDR1 KGHSH, CDR2 LQKENI. The CDR3 is 16 residues long. Trimming took off 1 base at V and 4 bases at J, with 16 bases between the two ends. In DNA form, the CDR3 reads TGTGCCAGCTCACCACTAGTTCCAGTTGAAGCCACTGAAGCTTTCTTT. Its translation is CASSPLVPVEATEAFF.

The CDR3 region has the DNA TGTGCCAGCAGTTACTCAGGGGGTAGTGAAAAACTGTTTTTT. Amino acids: CASSYSGGSEKLFF. The chain joins TRBV6-5 to TRBJ1-4; D may be TRBD1 (6 bases). The germline V gene has CDR1 MNHEY and CDR2 SVGAGI. V was pared by 0 bases and J by 7 bases, with 9 bases between. There are 14 residues in the CDR3.

V and J are TRBV18 and TRBJ2-5, with D unresolved. Trimming removed 2 bases from V and 4 bases from J, with 8 bases in between. This CDR3 has 13 amino acids. Germline-derived CDR1 and CDR2 are KGHSH and LQKENI. Here the CDR3 reads CASSPGWGETQYF. DNA of the CDR3: TGTGCCAGCTCACCAGGGTGGGGAGAGACCCAGTACTTC.

J is TRBJ1-2 and V is TRBV10-1; D might be TRBD1 (6 bases). This CDR3 comprises 13 residues. Trimming removed 9 bases at V and 4 bases at J, with 15 bases between. Germline V gene data show CDR1 as WNHNN and CDR2 as SYGVQD (reference sequence). The CDR3 spells CARPIRGLYGYTF. Here the CDR3 DNA reads TGCGCCAGACCCATCAGGGGACTCTATGGCTACACCTTC.

The V gene is TRBV6-5, the J gene TRBJ2-1, with D possibly TRBD2 on 5 matching bases. The CDR3 length is 14 residues. The V and J ends lost 6 bases and 3 bases respectively, with 12 bases between them. The germline gives CDR1 MNHEY, CDR2 SVGAGI. CDR3 region: CASRGELNYNEQFF. The CDR3 bases are TGTGCCAGCAGGGGAGAGCTGAACTACAATGAGCAGTTCTTC.

This clone was found once. This sequence joins TRBV19 and TRBJ1-1; tentatively, D is TRBD1 (6 bases). CDR1 and CDR2 from the germline V gene are LNHDA and SQIVND (reference sequence). The V end lost 4 bases, the J end lost 3 bases, and 18 bases lay between the germline ends. CDR3 length: 16 residues. The CDR3 protein is CASSTAEGVMDTEAFF. Written as DNA, the CDR3 is TGTGCCAGTAGTACGGCCGAGGGGGTCATGGACACTGAAGCTTTCTTT.

This clone was observed once. The chain is built from TRBV7-2 and TRBJ1-2, with 7 nucleotides matching TRBD1. This CDR3 region has 13 residues. The V gene end was trimmed by 6 bases and the J gene end by 6 bases; junction bases not matched to a gene: 7. Looked up from germline, CDR1 is SGHTA and CDR2 is FQGNSA. Here the CDR3 reads CASRQTGFNGYTF. CDR3 nucleotide sequence: TGTGCCAGCAGACAGACAGGGTTTAATGGCTACACCTTC.

The chain has TRBV4-2 and TRBJ2-3; 8 bases align to TRBD1. Per the germline V gene, CDR1 is LGHNA and CDR2 is YNFKEQ. The V and J ends lost 3 bases and 1 base, in that order; junction bases with no gene match: 9. This CDR3 has 17 residues. The CDR3 sequence is CASSQDPPDRGTDTQYF. DNA for the CDR3: TGTGCCAGCAGCCAGGACCCCCCGGACAGGGGCACAGATACGCAGTATTTT.

The rearrangement joins TRBV19 to TRBJ1-1; TRBD1 might be the D (6 bases). This CDR3 has 18 amino acids. Germline CDR1 LNHDA, CDR2 SQIVND (reference sequence). The V gene lost 6 bases and the J gene lost 0 bases, with 23 bases spanning the gap. The CDR3 region has the DNA TGTGCCAGTAGCGACCCCCACGCGGGGGGCGGGATGAACACTGAAGCTTTCTTT. Amino acid sequence: CASSDPHAGGGMNTEAFF.

The V and J genes are TRBV4-1 and TRBJ2-7; D perhaps matches TRBD1 (6 bases). Germline V gene sequence: CDR1 MGHRA, CDR2 YSYEKL. The CDR3 length is 16 residues. Trimming left V 1 base short and J 3 bases short, with 16 bases between. The CDR3, as DNA: TGCGCCAGCAGCCAAGCGGGGACCCACAGGGTCTACGAGCAGTACTTC. As protein: CASSQAGTHRVYEQYF.

This chain uses TRBV9 with TRBJ2-7; D unresolved. V was clipped by 4 bases and J by 4 bases, with 24 bases between them. CDR3 size: 17 residues. CDR1 SGDLS and CDR2 YYNGEE come from the germline V gene. CDR3 sequence reads: CASSPSIAPVSLYEQYF. The DNA of the CDR3 is TGTGCCAGCAGCCCATCAATAGCTCCGGTATCCCTTTACGAGCAGTACTTC.

The chain carries TRBV6-1 and TRBJ1-2; TRBD1 matches at 10 bases. From germline, CDR1 is MNHNS and CDR2 SASEGT. This CDR3 is built from 16 residues. The junction had 7 bases not matched to a gene; V was cut back by 2 bases and J by 4 bases. The CDR3, as DNA: TGTGCCAGCAGTGAAATTAGGACAGGGGGTGGCTATGGCTACACCTTC. Translation gives CASSEIRTGGGYGYTF.

The V and J genes are TRBV5-1 and TRBJ2-2; 10 bases line up with TRBD1. Germline CDR1 is SGHRS and CDR2 is YFSETQ. The CDR3 runs to 14 residues. V was pared by 5 bases and J by 4 bases, with 2 bases of the junction left unmatched. As DNA, the CDR3 is TGCGCCAGCAGTGGACAGGGGGTCACCGGGGAGCTGTTTTTT. It yields the protein CASSGQGVTGELFF.

V is TRBV28 and J is TRBJ2-2; TRBD2 agrees at 14 bases. After removal of 4 bases from V and 6 bases from J, the junction contained 16 bases not matched to a gene. Germline V gene sequence: CDR1 MDHEN, CDR2 SYDVKM. CDR3 length equals 20 residues. The CDR3 protein is CASSSPTRATSGRAAGELFF. In DNA form, the CDR3 reads TGTGCCAGCAGTTCGCCCACGCGAGCGACTAGCGGGAGGGCCGCCGGGGAGCTGTTTTTT.

This sequence joins TRBV7-8 and TRBJ2-7; the D is unclear. The V end lost 2 bases, the J end lost 5 bases, and 16 bases lay between the germline ends. The germline V gene has CDR1 SGHVS and CDR2 FQNEAQ. The CDR3 sequence is 15 residues long. The CDR3 region has the DNA TGTGCCAGCAGCTTACGGGTTGTTGCGGAGAACGAGCAGTACTTC. It codes for CASSLRVVAENEQYF.

This clone showed up many times. The V and J genes are TRBV19 and TRBJ2-3; a weak D match, TRBD2 (7 bases). The CDR3 has 16 amino acids. Trimming took off 5 bases at V and 5 bases at J, with 20 bases between the two ends. Germline V CDR1 and CDR2: LNHDA, SQIVND (reference sequence). The DNA for the CDR3 is TGTGCCAGTAGTGATCCGGGGGGCGCCCGACGAGATACGCAGTATTTT. Its protein product is CASSDPGGARRDTQYF.

This sequence joins TRBV6-6 and TRBJ2-6, with a tentative D call TRBD1 (5 bases). Between the trimmed V and J ends, which lost 6 bases and 0 bases, there was a span of 9 bases. The CDR3 extends over 15 amino acids. Germline lookup yields CDR1 MNHNY and CDR2 SVGAGI (reference sequence). CDR3 loop: CASREQASGANVLTF. The DNA of the CDR3 is TGTGCCAGCAGAGAACAGGCCTCTGGGGCCAACGTCCTGACTTTC.

J is TRBJ2-3 and V is TRBV7-2; no definite D call. The CDR3 sequence is 16 residues long. Germline CDR1 reads SGHTA; CDR2 reads FQGNSA. Trimming took off 1 base at V and 2 bases at J, with 13 bases between the two ends. The CDR3 region is CASSLEGQLYTDTQYF. In nucleotides, the CDR3 is TGTGCCAGCAGCTTAGAAGGTCAGCTCTACACAGATACGCAGTATTTT.

This clone is a singleton in its sample. The V and J genes are TRBV18 and TRBJ2-1; 8 positions agree with TRBD2. Looked up from germline, CDR1 is KGHSH and CDR2 is LQKENI. The CDR3 is 18 amino acids. Losses at the gene ends were 3 bases for V and 6 bases for J; bases not matched to a gene: 16. CDR3 region: CASSPQRERRSRGNEQFF. The DNA for the CDR3 is TGTGCCAGCTCACCCCAGCGGGAGCGGCGTTCTAGAGGCAATGAGCAGTTCTTC. Combining the CDR3 with reference TRBV18 and TRBJ2-1 gives the whole variable domain NAGVMQNPRHLVRRRGQEARLRCSPMKGHSHVYWYRQLPEEGLKFMVYLQKENIIDESGMPKERFSAEFPKEGPSILRIQQVVRGDSAAYFCASSPQRERRSRGNEQFFGPGTRLTVL.

This clone was detected once. This CDR3 is CASSPLGDTQYF. CDR3 nucleotide sequence: TGTGCCAGCAGCCCACTGGGGGATACGCAGTATTTT. The chain recombines TRBV5-4 with TRBJ2-3; D is undetermined. This CDR3 has 12 amino acids. Germline V CDR1 and CDR2: SGHNT, YYREEE (reference sequence). Trimming removed 4 bases from V and 6 bases from J, with 9 bases in between.

This clone was observed a few times. The J gene is TRBJ1-2, the V gene TRBV2, with D perhaps TRBD1 (6 bases). V lost 6 bases, J lost 6 bases, and 14 bases lay in between. Germline-derived CDR1 and CDR2 are SNHLY and FYNNEI. The CDR3 extends over 13 amino acids. The CDR3 nucleotides read TGTGCCAGCAGGCAGGGGTACTCCGATGGCTACACCTTC. Translation: CASRQGYSDGYTF.

The genes are TRBV28 and TRBJ2-7; a weak D match, TRBD2 (7 bases). Germline V lookup: CDR1 MDHEN, CDR2 SYDVKM. The CDR3 runs to 12 residues. The CDR3 sequence: CAAWGGRYEQYF. The DNA for the CDR3 is TGTGCGGCGTGGGGGGGCAGGTACGAGCAGTACTTC.

This clone was seen just once. The genes are TRBV11-2 and TRBJ2-1; D uncertain. Trimming removed 5 bases from V and 6 bases from J, with 8 bases in between. The CDR3 contains 12 residues. CDR1 SGHAT and CDR2 FQNNGV come from the germline V gene. The CDR3, as DNA: TGTGCCAGCAGCATTCTAGGCAATGAGCAGTTCTTC. Translating gives CASSILGNEQFF.

V gene TRBV29-1 combines with J gene TRBJ2-7; the D gene is possibly TRBD2 (7 bases). The ends were cut back, 0 bases at V and 2 bases at J, with 14 bases in the middle. Germline loops: CDR1 SQVTM, CDR2 ANQGSEA. The CDR3 loop spans 15 amino acids. CDR3 amino acids: CSVEERGGAAYEQYF. CDR3 nucleotides: TGCAGCGTTGAAGAAAGGGGGGGCGCAGCCTACGAGCAGTACTTC.

The V and J genes are TRBV6-5 and TRBJ1-3, with D possibly TRBD1 on 5 matching bases. The CDR3 extends over 15 amino acids. V lost 4 bases to trimming and J lost 0 bases, with 10 bases between them. Germline CDR1 is MNHEY and CDR2 is SVGAGI. CDR3 sequence (DNA): TGTGCCAGCAGTTCGGGGGTTTTCTCTGGAAACACCATATATTTT. It encodes CASSSGVFSGNTIYF.

The chain uses TRBV5-1 and TRBJ2-1; no clear D. The CDR3 has 17 amino acids. The germline V gene has CDR1 SGHRS and CDR2 YFSETQ. V was cut by 0 bases and J by 0 bases, with 13 bases left in between. The DNA for the CDR3 is TGCGCCAGCAGCTTGGCCGGGCGATCCCGCTCCTACAATGAGCAGTTCTTC. It translates to CASSLAGRSRSYNEQFF.

The V call is TRBV6-6, the J call TRBJ1-6; D unclear. V was cut by 4 bases and J by 7 bases, with 14 bases left in between. Germline values: CDR1 MNHNY, CDR2 SVGAGI (reference sequence). The CDR3 is 15 residues long. The CDR3 is CASSFGSGGNSPLHF. The DNA for the CDR3 is TGTGCCAGCAGTTTTGGTAGCGGAGGGAATTCACCCCTCCACTTT.